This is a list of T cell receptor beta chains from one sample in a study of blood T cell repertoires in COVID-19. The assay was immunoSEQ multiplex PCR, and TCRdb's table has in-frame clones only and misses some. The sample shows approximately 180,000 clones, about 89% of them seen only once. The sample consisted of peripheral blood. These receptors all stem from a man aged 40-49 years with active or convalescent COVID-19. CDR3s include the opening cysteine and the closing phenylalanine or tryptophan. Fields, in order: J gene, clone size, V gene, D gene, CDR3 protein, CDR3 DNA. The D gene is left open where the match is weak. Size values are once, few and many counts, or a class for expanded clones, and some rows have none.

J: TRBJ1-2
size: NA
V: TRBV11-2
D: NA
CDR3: CASSLDLQANYGYTF
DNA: TGTGCCAGCAGCTTAGATCTACAGGCCAACTATGGCTACACCTTC

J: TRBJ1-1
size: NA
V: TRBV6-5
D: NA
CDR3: CASSYFRGTEAFF
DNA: TGTGCCAGCAGTTACTTCAGGGGCACTGAAGCTTTCTTT

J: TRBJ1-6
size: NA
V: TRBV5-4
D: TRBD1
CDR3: CASSSPRDRGNNSPLHF
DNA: TGTGCCAGCAGTTCCCCCCGGGACAGGGGTAACAATTCACCCCTCCACTTT

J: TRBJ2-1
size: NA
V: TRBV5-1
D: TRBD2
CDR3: CASSPGTSGGTYNEQFF
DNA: TGCGCCAGCAGCCCCGGGACTAGCGGGGGCACGTACAATGAGCAGTTCTTC

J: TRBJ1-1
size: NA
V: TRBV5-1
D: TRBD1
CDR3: CASSPGTEGTEAFF
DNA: TGCGCCAGCAGCCCGGGGACAGAAGGAACTGAAGCTTTCTTT

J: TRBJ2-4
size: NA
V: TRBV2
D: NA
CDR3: CASSGEATLKNIQYF
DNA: TGTGCCAGCAGTGGAGAGGCTACGTTGAAAAACATTCAGTACTTC

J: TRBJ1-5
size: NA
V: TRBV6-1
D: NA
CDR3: CASSEAPGYSQPQHF
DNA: TGTGCCAGCAGTGAAGCTCCAGGGTATAGTCAGCCCCAGCATTTT

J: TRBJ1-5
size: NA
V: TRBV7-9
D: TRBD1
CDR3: CASSPPGQGGQPQHF
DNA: TGTGCCAGCAGCCCCCCGGGACAGGGGGGGCAGCCCCAGCATTTT

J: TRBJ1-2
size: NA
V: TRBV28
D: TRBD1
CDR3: CASRPPGQGVHGYTF
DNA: TGTGCCAGCAGACCACCGGGACAGGGGGTGCATGGCTACACCTTC

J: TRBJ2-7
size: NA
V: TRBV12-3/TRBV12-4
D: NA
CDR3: CASRLTGIYEQYF
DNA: TGTGCCAGCAGACTAACAGGGATCTACGAGCAGTACTTC

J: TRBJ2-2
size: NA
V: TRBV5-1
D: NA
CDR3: CASSTGQGGTGELFF
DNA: TGCGCCAGCAGCACCGGACAGGGAGGGACCGGGGAGCTGTTTTTT

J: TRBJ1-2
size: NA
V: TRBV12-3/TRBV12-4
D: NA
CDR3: CASSLEGVYGYTF
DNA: TGTGCCAGCAGTTTAGAAGGGGTGTATGGCTACACCTTC

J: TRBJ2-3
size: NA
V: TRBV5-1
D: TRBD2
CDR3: CASSRAGGPDTQYF
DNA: TGCGCCAGCAGCAGAGCGGGGGGGCCAGATACGCAGTATTTT

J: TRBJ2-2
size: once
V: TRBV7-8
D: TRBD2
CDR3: CASSIIRTSGATNTGELFF
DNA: TGTGCCAGCAGCATAATTAGGACTAGCGGGGCCACGAACACCGGGGAGCTGTTTTTT

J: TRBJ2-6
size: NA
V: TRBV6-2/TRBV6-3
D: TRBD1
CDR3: CASSPTQGAWGANVLTF
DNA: TGTGCCAGCAGCCCTACCCAGGGGGCGTGGGGGGCCAACGTCCTGACTTTC

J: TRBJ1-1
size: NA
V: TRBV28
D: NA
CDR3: CASRGQEIEAFF
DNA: TGTGCCAGCAGGGGACAAGAAATTGAAGCTTTCTTT

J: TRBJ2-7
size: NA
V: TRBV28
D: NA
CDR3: CASSSDGSAYEQYF
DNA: TGTGCCAGCAGTTCCGACGGAAGCGCCTACGAGCAGTACTTC

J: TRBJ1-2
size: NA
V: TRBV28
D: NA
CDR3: CASSLQDSHYGYTF
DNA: TGTGCCAGCAGTTTACAGGATTCGCACTATGGCTACACCTTC

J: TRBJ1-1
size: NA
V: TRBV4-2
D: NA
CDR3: CASSQEHRMNTEAFF
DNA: TGTGCCAGCAGCCAAGAACACAGAATGAACACTGAAGCTTTCTTT

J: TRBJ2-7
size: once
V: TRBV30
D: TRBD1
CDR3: CAWSVKTGYEQYF
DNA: TGTGCCTGGAGTGTAAAGACAGGGTACGAGCAGTACTTC

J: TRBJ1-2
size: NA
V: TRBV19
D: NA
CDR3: CASSLTGGVGGYTF
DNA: TGTGCCAGTAGCCTCACCGGGGGTGTGGGTGGCTACACCTTC

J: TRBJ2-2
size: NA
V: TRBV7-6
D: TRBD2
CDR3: CASSLAGGETGELFF
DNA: TGTGCCAGCAGCTTAGCGGGGGGGGAAACCGGGGAGCTGTTTTTT

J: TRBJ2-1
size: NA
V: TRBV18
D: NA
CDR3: CASSRDGGGNEQFF
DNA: TGTGCCAGCTCCCGGGACGGGGGAGGCAATGAGCAGTTCTTC

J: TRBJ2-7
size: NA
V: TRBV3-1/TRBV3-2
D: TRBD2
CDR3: CASSQGGGATYEQYF
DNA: TGTGCCAGCAGCCAAGGCGGGGGGGCTACCTACGAGCAGTACTTC

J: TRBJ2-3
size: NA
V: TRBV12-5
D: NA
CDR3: CASGSFTDTQYF
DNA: TGTGCTAGTGGTTCCTTCACAGATACGCAGTATTTT

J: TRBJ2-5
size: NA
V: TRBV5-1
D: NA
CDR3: CASGGTSPGETQYF
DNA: TGCGCCAGTGGTGGGACATCGCCGGGGGAGACCCAGTACTTC

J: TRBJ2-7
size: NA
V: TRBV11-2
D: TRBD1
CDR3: CASRLGTGAYYEQYF
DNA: TGTGCCAGCAGGCTCGGGACAGGGGCCTACTACGAGCAGTACTTC

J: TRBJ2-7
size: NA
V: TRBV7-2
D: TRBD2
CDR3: CASSRQVGTSGTYEQYF
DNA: TGTGCCAGCAGCCGCCAAGTGGGGACTAGCGGAACCTACGAGCAGTACTTC

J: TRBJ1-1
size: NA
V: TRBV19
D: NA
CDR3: CASSSQGRNTEAFF
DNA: TGTGCCAGTAGTTCACAGGGTAGGAACACTGAAGCTTTCTTT

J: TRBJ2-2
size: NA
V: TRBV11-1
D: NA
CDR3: CASSSRGSNTGELFF
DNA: TGTGCCAGCAGCTCTCGCGGGTCGAACACCGGGGAGCTGTTTTTT

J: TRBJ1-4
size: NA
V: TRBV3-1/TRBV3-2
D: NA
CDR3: CASSRTANSEKLFF
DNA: TGTGCCAGCAGCCGGACTGCTAATAGTGAAAAACTGTTTTTT

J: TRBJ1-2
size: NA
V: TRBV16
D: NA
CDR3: CASSQYPETDGYTF
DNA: TGTGCCAGCAGCCAATATCCGGAGACAGACGGCTACACCTTC

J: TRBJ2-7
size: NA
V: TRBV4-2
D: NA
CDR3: CASSQDQGHEQYF
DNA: TGTGCCAGCAGCCAAGATCAGGGCCACGAGCAGTACTTC

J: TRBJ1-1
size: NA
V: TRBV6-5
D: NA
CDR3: CASSYLSDTEAFF
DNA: TGTGCCAGCAGTTACCTCTCGGACACTGAAGCTTTCTTT

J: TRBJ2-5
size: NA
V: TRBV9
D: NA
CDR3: CASSVDPLEGETQYF
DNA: TGTGCCAGCAGCGTAGACCCCCTGGAGGGGGAGACCCAGTACTTC

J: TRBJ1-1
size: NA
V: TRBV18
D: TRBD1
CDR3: CASSRDRGDTEAFF
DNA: TGTGCCAGCTCACGGGACAGGGGTGACACTGAAGCTTTCTTT

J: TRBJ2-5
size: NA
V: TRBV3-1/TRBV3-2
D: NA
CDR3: CASSQARGPQYF
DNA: TGTGCCAGCAGCCAAGCACGAGGGCCCCAGTACTTC

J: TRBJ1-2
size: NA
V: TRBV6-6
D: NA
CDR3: CASSVTGQTNYGYTF
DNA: TGTGCCAGCAGTGTTACGGGACAAACTAACTATGGCTACACCTTC

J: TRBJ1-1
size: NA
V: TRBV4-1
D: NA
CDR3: CASSSWAASEAFF
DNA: TGCGCCAGCAGCTCCTGGGCCGCGAGTGAAGCTTTCTTT

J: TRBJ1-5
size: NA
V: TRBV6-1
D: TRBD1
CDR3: CASSEPQGNMQPQHF
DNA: TGTGCCAGCAGTGAACCACAGGGGAATATGCAGCCCCAGCATTTT

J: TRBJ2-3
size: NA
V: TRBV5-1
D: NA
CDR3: CASSLGVAWGPDTQYF
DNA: TGCGCCAGCAGCTTGGGAGTAGCCTGGGGCCCAGATACGCAGTATTTT

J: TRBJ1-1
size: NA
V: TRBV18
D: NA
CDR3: CASSLTDFEAFF
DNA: TGTGCCAGCTCCCTAACTGACTTTGAAGCTTTCTTT

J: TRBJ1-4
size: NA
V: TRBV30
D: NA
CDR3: CAWSFVTTNEKLFF
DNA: TGTGCCTGGAGTTTCGTAACAACTAATGAAAAACTGTTTTTT

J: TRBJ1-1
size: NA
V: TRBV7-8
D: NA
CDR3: CASSSHTYGTRMNTEAFF
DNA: TGTGCCAGCAGCTCACATACATATGGGACACGCATGAACACTGAAGCTTTCTTT

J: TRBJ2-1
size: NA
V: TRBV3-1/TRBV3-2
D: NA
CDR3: CASSKTQSTGRLYNEQFF
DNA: TGTGCCAGCAGCAAAACCCAATCGACAGGGAGGCTATACAATGAGCAGTTCTTC

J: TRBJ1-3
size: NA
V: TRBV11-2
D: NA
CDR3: CASSLLGGNTIYF
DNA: TGTGCCAGCAGCTTATTGGGCGGAAACACCATATATTTT

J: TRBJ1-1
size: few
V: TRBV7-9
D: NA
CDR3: CASLQVSTEAFF
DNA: TGTGCCAGCCTACAGGTCAGCACTGAAGCTTTCTTT

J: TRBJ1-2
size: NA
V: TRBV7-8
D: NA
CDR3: CASSLNIPNYGYTF
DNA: TGTGCCAGCAGCTTGAACATCCCTAACTATGGCTACACCTTC

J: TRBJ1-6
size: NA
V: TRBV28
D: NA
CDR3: CASSLDRFPQRSPLHF
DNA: TGTGCCAGCAGTTTAGACAGGTTCCCCCAAAGGTCACCCCTCCACTTT

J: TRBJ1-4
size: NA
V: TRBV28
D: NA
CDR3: CASSPRSYRTIEKLFF
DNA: TGTGCCAGCAGCCCAAGGTCGTACAGGACAATCGAAAAACTGTTTTTT

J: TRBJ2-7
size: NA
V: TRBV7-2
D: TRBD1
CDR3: CASSSETGSGYEQYF
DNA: TGTGCCAGCAGCTCTGAGACAGGGTCAGGATACGAGCAGTACTTC

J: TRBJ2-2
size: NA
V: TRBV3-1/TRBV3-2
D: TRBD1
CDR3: CASSQVGTVPTGELFF
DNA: TGTGCCAGCAGCCAAGTGGGGACAGTGCCTACCGGGGAGCTGTTTTTT

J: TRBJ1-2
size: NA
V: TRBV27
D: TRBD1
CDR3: CASSPRPGGSYGYTF
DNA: TGTGCCAGCTCCCCGAGGCCAGGGGGCAGCTATGGCTACACCTTC

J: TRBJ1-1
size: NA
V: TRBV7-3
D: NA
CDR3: CASSLEGRLTEAFF
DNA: TGTGCCAGCAGCTTAGAGGGGAGGCTCACTGAAGCTTTCTTT

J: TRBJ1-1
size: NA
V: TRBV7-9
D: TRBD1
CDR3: CASSSQGTGDTEAFF
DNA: TGTGCCAGCAGCTCACAAGGGACAGGGGACACTGAAGCTTTCTTT

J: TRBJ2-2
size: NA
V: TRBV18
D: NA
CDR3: CASSPLQVNTGELFF
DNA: TGTGCCAGCTCACCCTTACAGGTTAACACCGGGGAGCTGTTTTTT

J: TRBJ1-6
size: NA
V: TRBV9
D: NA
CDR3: CASSVTDSRSPLHF
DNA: TGTGCCAGCAGCGTGACTGACTCACGCTCACCCCTCCACTTT